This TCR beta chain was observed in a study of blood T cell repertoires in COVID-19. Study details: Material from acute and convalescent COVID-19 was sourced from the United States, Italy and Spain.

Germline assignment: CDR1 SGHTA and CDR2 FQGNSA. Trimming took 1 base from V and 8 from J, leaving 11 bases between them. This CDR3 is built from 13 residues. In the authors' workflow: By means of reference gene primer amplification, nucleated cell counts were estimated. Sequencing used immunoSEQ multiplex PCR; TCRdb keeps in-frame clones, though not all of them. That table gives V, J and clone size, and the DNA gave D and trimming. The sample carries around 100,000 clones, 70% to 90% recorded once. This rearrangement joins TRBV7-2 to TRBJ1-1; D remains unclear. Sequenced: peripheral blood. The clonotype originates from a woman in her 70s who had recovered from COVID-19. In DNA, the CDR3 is TGTGCCAGCAGCTTAGTCTTTCGAGGGGAAGCTTTCTTT. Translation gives CASSLVFRGEAFF.